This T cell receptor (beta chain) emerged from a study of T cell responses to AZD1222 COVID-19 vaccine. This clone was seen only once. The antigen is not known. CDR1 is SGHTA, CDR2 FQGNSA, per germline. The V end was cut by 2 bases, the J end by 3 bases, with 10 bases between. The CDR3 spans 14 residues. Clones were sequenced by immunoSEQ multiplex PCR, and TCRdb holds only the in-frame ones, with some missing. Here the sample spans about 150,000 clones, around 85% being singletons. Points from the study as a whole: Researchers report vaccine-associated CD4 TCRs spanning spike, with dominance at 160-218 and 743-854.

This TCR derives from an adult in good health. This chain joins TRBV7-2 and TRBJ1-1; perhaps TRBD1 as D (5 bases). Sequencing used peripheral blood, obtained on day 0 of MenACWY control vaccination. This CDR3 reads CASSLQGMDTEAFF. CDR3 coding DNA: TGTGCCAGCAGCTTACAGGGCATGGACACTGAAGCTTTCTTT. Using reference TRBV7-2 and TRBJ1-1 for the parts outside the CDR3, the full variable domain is GAGVSQSPSNKVTEKGKDVELRCDPISGHTALYWYRQSLGQGLEFLIYFQGNSAPDKSGLPSDRFSAERTGGSVSTLTIQRTQQEDSAVYLCASSLQGMDTEAFFGQGTRLTVV.